These 23 T cell receptor beta chains came from one sample sequenced in a study of blood T cell repertoires in COVID-19. Method: immunoSEQ multiplex PCR; TCRdb's copy keeps in-frame clones and lacks some. This sample yields 200,000 to 250,000 clones, of which less than 90% are seen a single time; around 18% belongs to the top ten. Specimen: peripheral blood. The receptors derive from an elderly woman with active or convalescent COVID-19.

This clone was detected only once. The chain links TRBV5-4 to TRBJ2-5; possible D gene TRBD1, 6 bases. The CDR3 is 15 residues long. Trimming shortened V by 3 bases and J by 4 bases, and 16 bases separated the two germline ends. Germline V gene lookup returns CDR1 SGHNT and CDR2 YYREEE (reference sequence). CDR3 DNA sequence: TGTGCCAGCAGCTCTCCGGGTGGGACACGAGAGACCCAGTACTTC. It yields the protein CASSSPGGTRETQYF.

V usage is TRBV6-5 and J usage is TRBJ2-1; 9 nucleotides agree with TRBD2. Germline CDR1 and CDR2: MNHEY and SVGAGI. The CDR3 runs to 16 residues. V shed 2 bases, J shed 7 bases, and the junction held 9 bases outside the gene matches. CDR3 in amino acids: CASSYRDSGRSNEQFF. The CDR3 DNA sequence: TGTGCCAGCAGTTACAGGGATAGCGGGAGATCGAATGAGCAGTTCTTC.

The chain recombines TRBV5-4 with TRBJ2-7; TRBD1 agrees at 9 bases. From germline, CDR1 is SGHNT and CDR2 YYREEE (reference sequence). The CDR3 totals 13 residues. Trimming took 4 bases from V and 6 from J; bases not matched to a gene: 5. CDR3 sequence reads: CASSPGQGPEQYF. The DNA for the CDR3 is TGTGCCAGCAGCCCGGGACAGGGCCCCGAGCAGTACTTC.

The J gene is TRBJ2-1, the V gene TRBV9; TRBD2 aligns across 9 bases. In germline, CDR1 is SGDLS, CDR2 YYNGEE. The CDR3 consists of 23 residues. Trimming took 5 bases from V and 8 from J; bases not matched to a gene: 35. The CDR3 coding sequence is TGTGCCAGCAGTCAAACGACCGAAGGAGGTTTTGGTAGCGGGAGACTCAGAGGCGATGAGCAGTTCTTC. This gives the protein CASSQTTEGGFGSGRLRGDEQFF. Variable domain in full (rest from reference TRBV9 and TRBJ2-1): DSGVTQTPKHLITATGQRVTLRCSPRSGDLSVYWYQQSLDQGLQFLIQYYNGEERAKGNILERFSAQQFPDLHSELNLSSLELGDSALYFCASSQTTEGGFGSGRLRGDEQFFGPGTRLTVL.

CDR3 loop: CSVEVTGTGRYEQYF. In DNA, the CDR3 is TGCAGCGTTGAAGTTACCGGGACAGGGAGGTACGAGCAGTACTTC. This chain uses TRBV29-1 with TRBJ2-7; 9 bases are a match to TRBD1. The CDR3 has 15 residues. Trimming removed 1 base from V and 4 bases from J; junction bases left unmatched: 8. Germline V gene sequence: CDR1 SQVTM, CDR2 ANQGSEA.

This rearrangement joins TRBV30 to TRBJ1-1; D is ambiguous. Looked up from germline, CDR1 is GTSNPN and CDR2 is SVGIG (reference sequence). CDR3 size: 12 residues. Trimming shortened V by 5 bases and J by 1 base, and 8 bases separated the two germline ends. The DNA of the CDR3 is TGTGCCTGGTCGCTACGGAACACTGAAGCTTTCTTT. Amino acid sequence: CAWSLRNTEAFF. The full variable domain, in which reference TRBV30 and TRBJ1-1 provide the parts outside the CDR3, is SQTIHQWPATLVQPVGSPLSLECTVEGTSNPNLYWYRQAAGRGLQLLFYSVGIGQISSEVPQNLSASRPQDRQFILSSKKLLLSDSGFYLCAWSLRNTEAFFGQGTRLTVV.

This clone was counted only a few times. J is TRBJ2-6 and V is TRBV19; TRBD1 agrees at 8 bases. Germline values: CDR1 LNHDA, CDR2 SQIVND (reference sequence). The CDR3 totals 16 residues. Unmatched junction bases numbered 8, after V lost 6 bases and J lost 4 bases. The CDR3 region has the DNA TGTGCCAGTAGGCAGGGGGCTAGACTGGGGGCCAACGTCCTGACTTTC. Protein: CASRQGARLGANVLTF.

The chain employs TRBV4-3 and TRBJ1-4; D gene uncertain. Between the trimmed V and J ends, which lost 3 bases and 3 bases, there was a span of 11 bases. The CDR3 covers 15 residues. Germline V CDR1 and CDR2: LGHNA, YSLEER. DNA of the CDR3: TGCGCCAGCAGCCACACCCCGGCGGCTAATGAAAAACTGTTTTTT. Encoded protein: CASSHTPAANEKLFF.

The chain uses TRBV27 and TRBJ2-3; 10 bases fit TRBD2. The CDR3 has 16 amino acids. J lost 4 bases, V lost 6 bases, and 10 bases had no gene match. Germline CDR1 MNHEY, CDR2 SMNVEV (reference sequence). The CDR3 protein is CASSEALAGSADTQYF. As DNA, the CDR3 is TGTGCCAGCAGCGAAGCACTAGCGGGATCCGCAGATACGCAGTATTTT.

The chain combines TRBV5-4 with TRBJ1-2; D ambiguous. The CDR3 is 14 amino acids. V was clipped by 5 bases and J by 4 bases, with 15 bases between them. Germline CDR1 SGHNT, CDR2 YYREEE (reference sequence). In nucleotides, the CDR3 is TGTGCCAGCAGTACGAGCGGTTCCCTCTATGGCTACACCTTC. Encoded protein: CASSTSGSLYGYTF.

This sequence joins TRBV5-4 and TRBJ2-1, with 12 bases lining up with TRBD2. V was pared by 3 bases and J by 6 bases, with 7 bases of the junction left unmatched. The germline V gene has CDR1 SGHNT and CDR2 YYREEE (reference sequence). This CDR3 spans 16 amino acids. In DNA form, the CDR3 reads TGTGCCAGCAGCTCGCCGACTAGCGGGAGTAGCAATGAGCAGTTCTTC. It codes for CASSSPTSGSSNEQFF.

The V and J genes are TRBV3-1 (or the pseudogene TRBV3-2) and TRBJ1-2; 8 bases agree with TRBD1. Germline trimming cut 5 bases from V and 4 bases from J; bases unmatched to any gene: 15. The CDR3 is made up of 17 amino acids. CDR1 and CDR2 from the germline V gene are LGHDT and YNNKEL (reference sequence). The CDR3 reads CASSSRRQGARSYGYTF. The CDR3 nucleotides are TGTGCCAGCAGCTCACGCCGGCAGGGGGCGCGGAGCTATGGCTACACCTTC.

V and J are TRBV5-4 and TRBJ2-5; D gene ambiguous. Germline V gene lookup returns CDR1 SGHNT and CDR2 YYREEE (reference sequence). V dropped 5 bases and J dropped 2 bases, with 10 bases sitting between them. The length of the CDR3 is 13 residues. The CDR3 spells CASRSQQQETQYF. Here the CDR3 DNA reads TGTGCCAGCAGATCACAGCAACAAGAGACCCAGTACTTC.

The chain employs TRBV7-9 and TRBJ2-7, with D unclear. Germline V CDR1 and CDR2: SEHNR, FQNEAQ (reference sequence). Trimming took off 3 bases at V and 2 bases at J, with 11 bases between the two ends. CDR3 length equals 14 residues. The CDR3 is CASSFEAPPYEQYF. In DNA form, the CDR3 reads TGTGCCAGCAGCTTCGAGGCTCCTCCCTACGAGCAGTACTTC.

This chain joins TRBV10-3 and TRBJ1-1; 8 bases match TRBD1. Germline CDR1 and CDR2: ENHRY and SYGVKD. This CDR3 comprises 15 residues. The V segment lost 5 bases and the J segment 1 base; nucleotides outside the gene matches: 6. CDR3 DNA sequence: TGTGCCATCAGTAATAGACAGGGGACGAACACTGAAGCTTTCTTT. Encoded protein: CAISNRQGTNTEAFF.

This rearrangement joins TRBV19 to TRBJ1-2; possible D gene TRBD1, 5 bases. This CDR3 has 15 residues. Germline assignment: CDR1 LNHDA and CDR2 SQIVND (reference sequence). Trimming left V 4 bases short and J 7 bases short, with 19 bases between. Here the CDR3 DNA reads TGTGCCAGTAGTAACTTAGACAGACCAGTGGGTGGCTACACCTTC. Translation gives CASSNLDRPVGGYTF. Combining the CDR3 with reference TRBV19 and TRBJ1-2 gives the whole variable domain DGGITQSPKYLFRKEGQNVTLSCEQNLNHDAMYWYRQDPGQGLRLIYYSQIVNDFQKGDIAEGYSVSREKKESFPLTVTSAQKNPTAFYLCASSNLDRPVGGYTFGSGTRLTVV.

The V call is TRBV6-5, the J call TRBJ2-7; tentative D call: TRBD1 (6 bases). The ends were cut back, 8 bases at V and 7 bases at J, with 15 bases in the middle. The CDR3 covers 12 residues. Germline V gene sequence: CDR1 MNHEY, CDR2 SVGAGI. CDR3 DNA sequence: TGTGCCAGCCGGAGGACAGAAAAGGAGCAGTACTTC. Amino acids: CASRRTEKEQYF.

The chain uses TRBV7-9 and TRBJ1-6; TRBD1 matches 7 bases. V was pared by 3 bases and J by 7 bases, with 9 bases of the junction left unmatched. There are 16 residues in the CDR3. Germline assignment: CDR1 SEHNR and CDR2 FQNEAQ (reference sequence). CDR3 region: CASSFWQGVRNSPLHF. The CDR3 region has the DNA TGTGCCAGCAGCTTCTGGCAGGGGGTCAGGAATTCACCCCTCCACTTT. The full variable domain, completed using reference TRBV7-9 and TRBJ1-6, is DTGVSQNPRHKITKRGQNVTFRCDPISEHNRLYWYRQTLGQGPEFLTYFQNEAQLEKSRLLSDRFSAERPKGSFSTLEIQRTEQGDSAMYLCASSFWQGVRNSPLHFGNGTRLTVT.

V is TRBV18 and J is TRBJ2-1; 9 nucleotides agree with TRBD2. The CDR3 consists of 15 residues. The V segment lost 3 bases and the J segment 2 bases; nucleotides outside the gene matches: 2. CDR1 KGHSH and CDR2 LQKENI come from the germline V gene. CDR3 in amino acids: CASSPVAGAYNEQFF. The CDR3 bases are TGTGCCAGCTCACCGGTAGCGGGAGCCTACAATGAGCAGTTCTTC.

As to this clone: A much larger clone lies one base from this, so it may be a read error. The CDR3 loop is CASSWGQGGTGELFF. Here the CDR3 DNA reads TGTGCCAGCAGCTGGGGACAGGGAGGCACCGGGGAGCTGTTTTTT. The rearrangement joins TRBV7-2 to TRBJ2-2; 9 positions agree with TRBD1. V lost 4 bases to trimming and J lost 4 bases; unmatched junction nucleotides: 4. The CDR3 spans 15 residues. Germline CDR1 reads SGHTA; CDR2 reads FQGNSA. The complete variable domain, with remaining parts taken from reference TRBV7-2 and TRBJ2-2, reads GAGVSQSPSNKVTEKGKDVELRCDPISGHTALYWYRQSLGQGLEFLIYFQGNSAPDKSGLPSDRFSAERTGGSVSTLTIQRTQQEDSAVYLCASSWGQGGTGELFFGEGSRLTVL.

The chain carries TRBV27 and TRBJ1-4; D unresolved. This CDR3 contains 12 residues. Per the germline V gene, CDR1 is MNHEY and CDR2 is SMNVEV (reference sequence). V lost 6 bases, J lost 10 bases, and 12 bases lay in between. CDR3 sequence: CASSFSTGKLFF. CDR3 DNA: TGTGCCAGCAGCTTCTCGACGGGAAAACTGTTTTTT.

The chain combines TRBV30 with TRBJ2-7; D is unresolved. Germline CDR1 and CDR2: GTSNPN and SVGIG (reference sequence). The CDR3 sequence is 13 residues long. V dropped 3 bases and J dropped 0 bases, with 9 bases sitting between them. CDR3 region: CAWRGTYSYEQYF. The CDR3 nucleotides are TGTGCCTGGAGGGGCACGTACTCCTACGAGCAGTACTTC. The full variable domain, with the rest looked up from reference TRBV30 and TRBJ2-7, is SQTIHQWPATLVQPVGSPLSLECTVEGTSNPNLYWYRQAAGRGLQLLFYSVGIGQISSEVPQNLSASRPQDRQFILSSKKLLLSDSGFYLCAWRGTYSYEQYFGPGTRLTVT.

In DNA, the CDR3 is TGCACCAGCAGCCAAGAAAAACTTAGCTCCTACAATGAGCAGTTCTTC. Residues: CTSSQEKLSSYNEQFF. The chain combines TRBV1 with TRBJ2-1; the D call TRBD2 from the table was never checked on the DNA. TRBV1 is classified as a pseudogene. The CDR3 runs to 16 residues.